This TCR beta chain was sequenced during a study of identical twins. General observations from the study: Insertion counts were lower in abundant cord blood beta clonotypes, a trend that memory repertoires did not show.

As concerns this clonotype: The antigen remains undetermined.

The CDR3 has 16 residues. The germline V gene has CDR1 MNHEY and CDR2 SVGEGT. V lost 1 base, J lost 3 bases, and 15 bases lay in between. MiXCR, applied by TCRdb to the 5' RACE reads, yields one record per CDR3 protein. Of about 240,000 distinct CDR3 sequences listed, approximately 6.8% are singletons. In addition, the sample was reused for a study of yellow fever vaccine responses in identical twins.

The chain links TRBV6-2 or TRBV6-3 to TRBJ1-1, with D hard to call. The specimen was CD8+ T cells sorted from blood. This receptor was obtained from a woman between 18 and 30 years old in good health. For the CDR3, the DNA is TGTGCCAGCAGTTACTTAATCCGAATGGGTGACACTGAAGCTTTCTTT. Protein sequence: CASSYLIRMGDTEAFF.